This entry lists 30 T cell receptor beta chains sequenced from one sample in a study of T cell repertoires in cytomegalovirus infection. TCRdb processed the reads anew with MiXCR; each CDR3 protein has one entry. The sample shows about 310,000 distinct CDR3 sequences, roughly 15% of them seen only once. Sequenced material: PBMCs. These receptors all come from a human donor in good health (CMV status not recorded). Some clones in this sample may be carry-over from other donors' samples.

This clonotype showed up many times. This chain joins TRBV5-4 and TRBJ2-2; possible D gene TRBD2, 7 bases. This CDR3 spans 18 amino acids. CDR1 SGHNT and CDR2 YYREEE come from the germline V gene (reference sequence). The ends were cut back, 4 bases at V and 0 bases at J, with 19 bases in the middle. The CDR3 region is CASSPPGGGHTNTGELFF. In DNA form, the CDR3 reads TGTGCCAGCAGCCCCCCCGGCGGGGGACACACGAACACCGGGGAGCTGTTTTTT.

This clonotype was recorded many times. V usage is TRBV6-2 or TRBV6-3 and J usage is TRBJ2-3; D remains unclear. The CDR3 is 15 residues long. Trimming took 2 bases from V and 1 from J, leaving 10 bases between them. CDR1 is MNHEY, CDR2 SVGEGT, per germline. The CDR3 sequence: CASSYPFLGTDTQYF. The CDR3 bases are TGTGCCAGCAGTTACCCGTTTTTGGGCACAGATACGCAGTATTTT.

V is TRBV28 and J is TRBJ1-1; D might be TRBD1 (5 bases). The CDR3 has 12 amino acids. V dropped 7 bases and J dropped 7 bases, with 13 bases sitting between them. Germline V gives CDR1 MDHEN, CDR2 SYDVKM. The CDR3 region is CASTLRGDEAFF. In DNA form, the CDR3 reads TGTGCCAGCACCCTTCGAGGGGATGAAGCTTTCTTT.

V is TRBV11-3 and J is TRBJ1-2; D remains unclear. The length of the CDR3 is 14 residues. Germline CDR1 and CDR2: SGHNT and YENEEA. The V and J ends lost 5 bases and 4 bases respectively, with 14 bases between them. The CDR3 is CASSPRSSAYGYTF. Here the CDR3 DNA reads TGTGCCAGCAGCCCCCGGAGTTCGGCCTATGGCTACACCTTC.

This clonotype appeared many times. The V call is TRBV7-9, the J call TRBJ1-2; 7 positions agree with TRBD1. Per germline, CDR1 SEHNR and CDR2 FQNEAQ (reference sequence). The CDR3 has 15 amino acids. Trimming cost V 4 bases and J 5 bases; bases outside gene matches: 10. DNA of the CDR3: TGTGCCAGCAGCTCGGCAGACAGGGTCGGGTATGGCTACACCTTC. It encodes CASSSADRVGYGYTF.

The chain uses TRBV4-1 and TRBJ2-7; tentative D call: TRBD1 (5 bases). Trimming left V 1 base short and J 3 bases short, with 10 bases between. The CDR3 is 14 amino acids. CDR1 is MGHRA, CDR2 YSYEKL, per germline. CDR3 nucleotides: TGCGCCAGCAGCCAAGTAGGGCAGGGCTACGAGCAGTACTTC. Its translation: CASSQVGQGYEQYF.

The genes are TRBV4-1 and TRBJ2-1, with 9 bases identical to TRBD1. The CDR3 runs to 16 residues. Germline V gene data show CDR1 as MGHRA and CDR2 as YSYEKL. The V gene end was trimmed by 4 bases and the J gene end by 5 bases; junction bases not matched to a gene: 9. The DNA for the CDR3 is TGCGCCAGCAGCCTCCCGTGGGACAGGGCCGACAATGAGCAGTTCTTC. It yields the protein CASSLPWDRADNEQFF.

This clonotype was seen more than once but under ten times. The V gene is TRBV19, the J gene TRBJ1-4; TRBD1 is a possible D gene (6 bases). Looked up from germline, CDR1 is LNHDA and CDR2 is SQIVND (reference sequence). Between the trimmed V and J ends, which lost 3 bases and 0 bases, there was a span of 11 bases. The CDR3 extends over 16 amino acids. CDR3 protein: CASSIWGPATNEKLFF. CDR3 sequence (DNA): TGTGCCAGTAGTATTTGGGGGCCGGCAACTAATGAAAAACTGTTTTTT.

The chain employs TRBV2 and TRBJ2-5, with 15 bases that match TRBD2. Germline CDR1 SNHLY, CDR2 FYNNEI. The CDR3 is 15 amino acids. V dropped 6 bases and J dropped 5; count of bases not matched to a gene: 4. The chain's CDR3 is CASRRTSGGAETQYF. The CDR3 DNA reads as TGTGCCAGCAGGAGGACTAGCGGGGGGGCGGAGACCCAGTACTTC. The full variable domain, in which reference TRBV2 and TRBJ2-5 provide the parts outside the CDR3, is EPEVTQTPSHQVTQMGQEVILRCVPISNHLYFYWYRQILGQKVEFLVSFYNNEISEKSEIFDDQFSVERPDGSNFTLKIRSTKLEDSAMYFCASRRTSGGAETQYFGPGTRLLVL.

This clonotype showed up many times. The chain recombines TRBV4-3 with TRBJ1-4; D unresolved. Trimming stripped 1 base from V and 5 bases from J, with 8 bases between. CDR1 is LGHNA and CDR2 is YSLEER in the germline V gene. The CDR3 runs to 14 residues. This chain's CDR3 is CASSQARANEKLFF. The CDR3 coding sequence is TGCGCCAGCAGCCAAGCGAGGGCAAATGAAAAACTGTTTTTT.

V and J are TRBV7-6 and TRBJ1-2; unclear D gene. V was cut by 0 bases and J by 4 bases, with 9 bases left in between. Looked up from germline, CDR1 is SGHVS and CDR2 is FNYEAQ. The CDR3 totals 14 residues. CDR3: CASSLALSGYGYTF. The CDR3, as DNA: TGTGCCAGCAGCTTAGCGCTGTCCGGCTATGGCTACACCTTC.

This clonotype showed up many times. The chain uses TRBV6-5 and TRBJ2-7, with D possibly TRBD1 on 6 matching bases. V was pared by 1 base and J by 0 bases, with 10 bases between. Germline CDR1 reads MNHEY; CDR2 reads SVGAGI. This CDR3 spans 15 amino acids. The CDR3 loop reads CASSYWGPSSYEQYF. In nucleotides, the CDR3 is TGTGCCAGCAGTTACTGGGGGCCATCCTCCTACGAGCAGTACTTC.

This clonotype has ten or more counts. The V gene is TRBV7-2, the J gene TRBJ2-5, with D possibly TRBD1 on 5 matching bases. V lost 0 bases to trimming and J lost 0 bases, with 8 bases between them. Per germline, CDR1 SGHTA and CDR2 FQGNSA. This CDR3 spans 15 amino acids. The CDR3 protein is CASSLAQGNQETQYF. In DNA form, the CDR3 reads TGTGCCAGCAGCTTAGCCCAGGGTAACCAAGAGACCCAGTACTTC.

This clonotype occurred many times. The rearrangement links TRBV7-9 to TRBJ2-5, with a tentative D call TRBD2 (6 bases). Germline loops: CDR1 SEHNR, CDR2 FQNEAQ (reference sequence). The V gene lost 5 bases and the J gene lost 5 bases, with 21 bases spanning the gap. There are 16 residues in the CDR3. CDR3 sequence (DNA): TGTGCCAGCAGCCAGAATGTCGGGGGTGGTTCGGAGACCCAGTACTTC. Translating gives CASSQNVGGGSETQYF. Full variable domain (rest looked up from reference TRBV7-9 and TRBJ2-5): DTGVSQNPRHKITKRGQNVTFRCDPISEHNRLYWYRQTLGQGPEFLTYFQNEAQLEKSRLLSDRFSAERPKGSFSTLEIQRTEQGDSAMYLCASSQNVGGGSETQYFGPGTRLLVL.

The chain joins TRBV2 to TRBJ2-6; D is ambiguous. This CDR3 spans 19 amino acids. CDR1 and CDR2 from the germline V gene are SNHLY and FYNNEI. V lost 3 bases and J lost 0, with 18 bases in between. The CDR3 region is CASSDPMGYVSSGANVLTF. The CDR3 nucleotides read TGTGCCAGCAGTGATCCGATGGGATATGTCAGCTCTGGGGCCAACGTCCTGACTTTC.

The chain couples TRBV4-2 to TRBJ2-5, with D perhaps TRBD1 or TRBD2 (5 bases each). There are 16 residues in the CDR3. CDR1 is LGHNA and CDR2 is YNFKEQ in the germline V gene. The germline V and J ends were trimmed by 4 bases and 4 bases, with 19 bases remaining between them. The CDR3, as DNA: TGTGCCAGCAGCCCTAGCCGTCGGGGTGGGGGAGAGACCCAGTACTTC. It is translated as CASSPSRRGGGETQYF.

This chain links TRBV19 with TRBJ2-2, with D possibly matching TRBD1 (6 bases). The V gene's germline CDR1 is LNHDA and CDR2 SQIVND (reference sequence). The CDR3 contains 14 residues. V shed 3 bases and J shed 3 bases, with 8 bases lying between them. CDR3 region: CASSMDSDTGELFF. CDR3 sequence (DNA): TGTGCCAGTAGTATGGACAGCGACACCGGGGAGCTGTTTTTT.

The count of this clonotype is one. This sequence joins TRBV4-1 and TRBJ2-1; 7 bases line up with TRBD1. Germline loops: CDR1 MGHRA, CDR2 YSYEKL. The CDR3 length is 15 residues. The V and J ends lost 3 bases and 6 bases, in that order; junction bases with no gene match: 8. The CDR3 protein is CASSQSQGVFNEQFF. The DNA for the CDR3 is TGCGCCAGCAGCCAGAGTCAGGGGGTGTTCAATGAGCAGTTCTTC.

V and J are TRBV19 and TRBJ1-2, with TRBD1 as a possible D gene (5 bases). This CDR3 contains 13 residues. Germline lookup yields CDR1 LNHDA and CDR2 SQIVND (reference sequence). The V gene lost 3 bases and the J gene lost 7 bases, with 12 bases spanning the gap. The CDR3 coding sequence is TGTGCCAGTAGTATTCAGGGTTTGGCTGGCTACACCTTC. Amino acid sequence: CASSIQGLAGYTF.

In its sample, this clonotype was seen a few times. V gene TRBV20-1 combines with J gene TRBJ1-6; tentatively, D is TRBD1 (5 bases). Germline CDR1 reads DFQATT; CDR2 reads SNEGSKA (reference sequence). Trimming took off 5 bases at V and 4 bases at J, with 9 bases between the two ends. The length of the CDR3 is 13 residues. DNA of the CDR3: TGCAGTGCTCCGGGACCGTATAATTCACCCCTCCACTTT. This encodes CSAPGPYNSPLHF.

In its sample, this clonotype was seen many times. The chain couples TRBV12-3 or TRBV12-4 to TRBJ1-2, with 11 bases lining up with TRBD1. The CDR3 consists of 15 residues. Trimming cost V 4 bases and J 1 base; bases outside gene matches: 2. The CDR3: CASSSGTGGNYGYTF. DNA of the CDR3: TGTGCCAGCAGTTCCGGGACAGGGGGTAACTATGGCTACACCTTC.

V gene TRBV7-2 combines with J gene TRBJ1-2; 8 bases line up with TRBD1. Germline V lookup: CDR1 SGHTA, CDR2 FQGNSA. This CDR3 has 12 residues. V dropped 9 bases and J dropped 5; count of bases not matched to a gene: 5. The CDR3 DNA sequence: TGTGCCAGTGGACAGGGTGATTATGGCTACACCTTC. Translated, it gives CASGQGDYGYTF.

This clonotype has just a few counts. The DNA for the CDR3 is TGTGCCAGTACGAAGGGACAGGGTAACTATGGCTACACCTTC. It translates to CASTKGQGNYGYTF. The V gene is TRBV19, the J gene TRBJ1-2; 9 bases fit TRBD1. Trimming cost V 7 bases and J 1 base; bases outside gene matches: 4. The CDR3 has 14 amino acids. Germline CDR1 LNHDA, CDR2 SQIVND (reference sequence).

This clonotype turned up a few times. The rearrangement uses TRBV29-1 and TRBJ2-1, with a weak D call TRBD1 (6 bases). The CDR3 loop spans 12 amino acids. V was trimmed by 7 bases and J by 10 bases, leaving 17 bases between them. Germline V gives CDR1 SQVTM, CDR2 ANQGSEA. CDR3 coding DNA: TGCAGCGCTCTGGACAGCGAAAGAGAGCAGTTCTTC. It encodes CSALDSEREQFF.

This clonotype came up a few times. The CDR3 DNA reads as TGTGCCATCAGTGAGTCGTCGGCGGTGAAAGAGACCCAGTACTTC. Translating it yields CAISESSAVKETQYF. V is TRBV10-3 and J is TRBJ2-5; D unclear. This CDR3 is 15 amino acids long. The V and J ends lost 0 bases and 3 bases respectively, with 11 bases between them. The germline CDR1 and CDR2 sequences are ENHRY and SYGVKD.

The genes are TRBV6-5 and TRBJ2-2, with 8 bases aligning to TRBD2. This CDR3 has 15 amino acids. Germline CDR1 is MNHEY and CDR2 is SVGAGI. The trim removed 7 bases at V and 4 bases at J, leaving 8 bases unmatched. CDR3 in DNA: TGTGCCAGCATCTCAGCGGGGGCCGGCACCGGGGAGCTGTTTTTT. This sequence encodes CASISAGAGTGELFF.

In DNA form, the CDR3 reads TGTGCCAGCAGTTTATCAGTCCGGGGCGGCCAGGCCACCTTC. Translation: CASSLSVRGGQATF. This chain links TRBV28 with TRBJ1-2, with D perhaps matching TRBD1 (5 bases). Per the germline V gene, CDR1 is MDHEN and CDR2 is SYDVKM. This CDR3 region has 14 residues. Between the trimmed V and J ends, which lost 1 base and 13 bases, there was a span of 19 bases.

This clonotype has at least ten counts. The CDR3 nucleotides are TGTGCCAGCAGCGACGGACAGCTGAGGACAGATACGCAGTATTTT. Its translation: CASSDGQLRTDTQYF. The rearrangement uses TRBV7-9 and TRBJ2-3; TRBD1 is a possible D gene (6 bases). CDR1 and CDR2 from the germline V gene are SEHNR and FQNEAQ (reference sequence). Trimming stripped 5 bases from V and 3 bases from J, with 15 bases between. This CDR3 region has 15 residues.

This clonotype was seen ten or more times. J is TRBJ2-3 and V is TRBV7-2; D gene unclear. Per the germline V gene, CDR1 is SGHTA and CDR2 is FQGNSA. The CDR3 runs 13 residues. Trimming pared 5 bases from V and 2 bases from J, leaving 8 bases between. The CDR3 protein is CASSASPTDTQYF. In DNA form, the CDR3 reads TGTGCCAGCAGCGCCTCACCCACAGATACGCAGTATTTT.

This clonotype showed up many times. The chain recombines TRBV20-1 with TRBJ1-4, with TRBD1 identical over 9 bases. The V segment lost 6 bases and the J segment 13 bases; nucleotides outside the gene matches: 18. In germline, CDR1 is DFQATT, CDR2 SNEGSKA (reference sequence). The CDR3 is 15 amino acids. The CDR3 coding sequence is TGCAGTGCCACCCCCGGGACAGGGAAAAACGTTGGACTGTTTTTT. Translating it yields CSATPGTGKNVGLFF.